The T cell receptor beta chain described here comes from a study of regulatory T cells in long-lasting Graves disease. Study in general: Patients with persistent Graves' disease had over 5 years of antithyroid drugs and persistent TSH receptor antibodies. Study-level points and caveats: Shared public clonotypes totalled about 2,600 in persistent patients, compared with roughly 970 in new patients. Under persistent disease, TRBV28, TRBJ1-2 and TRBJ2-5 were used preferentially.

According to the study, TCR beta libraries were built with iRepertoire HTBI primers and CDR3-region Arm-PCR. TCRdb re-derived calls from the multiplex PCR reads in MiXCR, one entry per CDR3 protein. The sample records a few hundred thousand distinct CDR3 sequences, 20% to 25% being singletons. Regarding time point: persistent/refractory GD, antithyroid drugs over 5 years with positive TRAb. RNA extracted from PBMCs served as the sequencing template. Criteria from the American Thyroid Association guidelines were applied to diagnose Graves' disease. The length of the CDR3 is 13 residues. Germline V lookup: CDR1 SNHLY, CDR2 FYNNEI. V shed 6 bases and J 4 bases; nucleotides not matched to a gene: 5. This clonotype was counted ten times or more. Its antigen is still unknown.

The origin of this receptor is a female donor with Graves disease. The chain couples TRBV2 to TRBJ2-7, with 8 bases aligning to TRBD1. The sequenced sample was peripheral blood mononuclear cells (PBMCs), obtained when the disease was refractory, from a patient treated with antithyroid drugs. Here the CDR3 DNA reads TGTGCCAGCAGCGCGGGACAGGTATACGAGCAGTACTTC. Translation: CASSAGQVYEQYF. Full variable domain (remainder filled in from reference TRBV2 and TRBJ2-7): EPEVTQTPSHQVTQMGQEVILRCVPISNHLYFYWYRQILGQKVEFLVSFYNNEISEKSEIFDDQFSVERPDGSNFTLKIRSTKLEDSAMYFCASSAGQVYEQYFGPGTRLTVT.